Presented here are 10 T cell receptor beta chains from one specimen sequenced in a study of blood T cell repertoires in COVID-19. Data came from immunoSEQ multiplex PCR; TCRdb stores just in-frame clones and leaves some out. Of approximately 180,000 clones listed, 75% to 90% are singletons. What was sequenced was peripheral blood. These receptors were collected from a woman in her forties with COVID-19, enrolled during active disease.

Regarding this clone: Possible read error: a much larger clone is one base away. This chain connects TRBV2 to TRBJ1-1; D not certain. V lost 3 bases to trimming and J lost 1 base, with 6 bases between them. This CDR3 has 13 amino acids. In germline, CDR1 is SNHLY, CDR2 FYNNEI. CDR3 DNA: TGTGCCAGCAGTGATCGGGAGAACACTGAAGCTTTCTTT. Amino acids: CASSDRENTEAFF.

This chain connects TRBV29-1 to TRBJ2-3, with D maybe TRBD1 (5 bases). V lost 5 bases and J 3 bases, leaving 12 bases between the germline ends. Germline loops: CDR1 SQVTM, CDR2 ANQGSEA. This CDR3 has 13 amino acids. CDR3 sequence: CSVQGAGTDTQYF. The CDR3 DNA is TGCAGCGTTCAAGGGGCCGGAACAGATACGCAGTATTTT.

This clone was counted between two and nine times. V gene TRBV3-1 (or the pseudogene TRBV3-2) combines with J gene TRBJ1-5, with D uncertain. Germline V gene data show CDR1 as LGHDT and CDR2 as YNNKEL (reference sequence). The CDR3 spans 14 residues. V was trimmed by 0 bases and J by 0 bases, leaving 3 bases between them. For the CDR3, the DNA is TGTGCCAGCAGCCAAGAACTTAGCAATCAGCCCCAGCATTTT. Encoded protein: CASSQELSNQPQHF.

The genes are TRBV11-2 and TRBJ2-3; perhaps TRBD1 as D (7 bases). Germline CDR1 SGHAT, CDR2 FQNNGV. Deletions cut 5 bases from V and 5 bases from J, with 17 bases between. The CDR3 is made up of 15 amino acids. CDR3: CASSQEGAWGDTQYF. CDR3 in DNA: TGTGCCAGCAGCCAGGAGGGGGCTTGGGGAGATACGCAGTATTTT.

The J gene is TRBJ2-7, the V gene TRBV2; the D gene is possibly TRBD1 (6 bases). CDR1 is SNHLY, CDR2 FYNNEI, per germline. V lost 6 bases, J lost 7 bases, and 10 bases lay in between. The CDR3 totals 11 residues. The CDR3 is CASSRGVEQYF. The DNA of the CDR3 is TGTGCCAGCAGCAGGGGAGTGGAGCAGTACTTC.

The chain carries TRBV28 and TRBJ1-5; 9 positions match TRBD1. The CDR3 is 16 amino acids. CDR1 is MDHEN, CDR2 SYDVKM, per germline. V lost 3 bases to trimming and J lost 2 bases; unmatched junction nucleotides: 5. The CDR3 nucleotides read TGTGCCAGCAGTTTCTACAGGGGGCAAGGCAATCAGCCCCAGCATTTT. Its translation: CASSFYRGQGNQPQHF.

This sequence joins TRBV5-1 and TRBJ2-1, with 10 bases identical to TRBD1. Trimming cost V 4 bases and J 5 bases; bases outside gene matches: 12. The CDR3 contains 17 residues. Germline CDR1 reads SGHRS; CDR2 reads YFSETQ. CDR3: CASSPQLRDRGNNEQFF. The CDR3 DNA is TGCGCCAGCAGCCCCCAACTCCGGGACAGGGGAAACAATGAGCAGTTCTTC.

V usage is TRBV25-1 and J usage is TRBJ1-1; D remains ambiguous. Germline V gene data show CDR1 as MGHDK and CDR2 as SYGVNS. The CDR3 is 12 residues long. Trimming took 3 bases from V and 4 from J, leaving 6 bases between them. The CDR3 spells CASSDQLTEAFF. CDR3 bases: TGTGCCAGCAGTGACCAACTCACTGAAGCTTTCTTT.

This clone was observed once. The chain employs TRBV5-4 and TRBJ1-1; D not certain. This CDR3 contains 14 residues. Trimming took off 6 bases at V and 1 base at J, with 13 bases between the two ends. From germline, CDR1 is SGHNT and CDR2 YYREEE (reference sequence). This chain's CDR3 is CASIERTKNTEAFF. The CDR3 region has the DNA TGTGCCAGCATCGAAAGGACTAAGAACACTGAAGCTTTCTTT.

A note on this clone: The same CDR3 arises from other DNA sequences in this sample as well. The gene calls are TRBV5-4 and TRBJ1-1; weak D call: TRBD1 (5 bases). CDR3 length: 13 amino acids. V was shortened by 0 bases and J by 5 bases, with 8 bases between the two germline ends. The germline gives CDR1 SGHNT, CDR2 YYREEE (reference sequence). CDR3 nucleotides: TGTGCCAGCAGCTTGGATCGGGGGACTGAAGCTTTCTTT. Amino acid sequence: CASSLDRGTEAFF.